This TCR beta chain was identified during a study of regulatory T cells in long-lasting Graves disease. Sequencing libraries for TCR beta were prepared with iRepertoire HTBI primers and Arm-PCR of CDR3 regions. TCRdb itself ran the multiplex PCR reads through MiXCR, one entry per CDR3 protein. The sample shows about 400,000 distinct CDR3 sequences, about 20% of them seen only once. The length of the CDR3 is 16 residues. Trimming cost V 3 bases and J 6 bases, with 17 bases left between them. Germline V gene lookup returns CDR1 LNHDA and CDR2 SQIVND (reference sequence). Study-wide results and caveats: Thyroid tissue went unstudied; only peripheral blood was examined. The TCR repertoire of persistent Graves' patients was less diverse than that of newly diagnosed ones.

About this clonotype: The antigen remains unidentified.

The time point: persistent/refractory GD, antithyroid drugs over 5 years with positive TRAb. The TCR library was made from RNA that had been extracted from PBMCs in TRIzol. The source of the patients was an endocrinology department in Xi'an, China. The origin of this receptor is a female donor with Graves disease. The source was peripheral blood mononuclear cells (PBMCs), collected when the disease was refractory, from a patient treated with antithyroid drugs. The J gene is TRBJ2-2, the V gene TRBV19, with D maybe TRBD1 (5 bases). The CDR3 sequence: CASSIQGGVLPGELFF. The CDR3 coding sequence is TGTGCCAGTAGTATTCAGGGTGGAGTTCTCCCCGGGGAGCTGTTTTTT.